One and the same sample provided the 12 T cell receptor beta chains below, sequenced in a study of blood T cell repertoires in COVID-19. TCRdb's copy holds only in-frame clones and misses some; the assay was immunoSEQ multiplex PCR. The table has 95,000 to 150,000 clones, about four fifths seen once. The specimen was peripheral blood. These receptors all come from a man in his thirties or forties with COVID-19, enrolled during active disease.

CDR3 amino acids: CAWSPDREAFF. DNA of the CDR3: TGTGCCTGGAGTCCGGACAGGGAAGCTTTCTTT. The chain is built from TRBV30 and TRBJ1-1, with 7 bases aligning to TRBD1. The V segment lost 2 bases and the J segment 8 bases; nucleotides outside the gene matches: 2. Germline V lookup: CDR1 GTSNPN, CDR2 SVGIG (reference sequence). The CDR3 is 11 residues long.

The chain recombines TRBV27 with TRBJ1-2; 9 bases are a match to TRBD1. The V segment lost 5 bases and the J segment 3 bases; nucleotides outside the gene matches: 10. CDR3 length equals 16 residues. Germline assignment: CDR1 MNHEY and CDR2 SMNVEV (reference sequence). The CDR3 DNA follows: TGTGCCAGCAGTCGGGACAGGGAGGGGTTTCACTATGGCTACACCTTC. Protein product: CASSRDREGFHYGYTF.

The V call is TRBV29-1, the J call TRBJ1-1; D ambiguous. CDR3 length: 11 amino acids. Germline V CDR1 and CDR2: SQVTM, ANQGSEA. V was cut by 2 bases and J by 7 bases, with 8 bases left in between. The CDR3 region has the DNA TGCAGCGTTGAATACATTGATGAAGCTTTCTTT. Amino acids: CSVEYIDEAFF.

The rearrangement joins TRBV2 to TRBJ2-1; D gene ambiguous. CDR1 SNHLY and CDR2 FYNNEI come from the germline V gene. This CDR3 has 13 residues. Trimming removed 1 base at V and 8 bases at J, with 9 bases between. The CDR3 region is CASSEDRGHEQFF. The CDR3 bases are TGTGCCAGCAGTGAAGATCGTGGGCATGAGCAGTTCTTC.

The rearrangement joins TRBV7-2 to TRBJ2-4; 8 bases are shared with TRBD2. Trimming at V came to 1 base and at J to 6 bases, leaving 5 bases not matched to a gene. CDR3 length: 15 amino acids. The germline V gene encodes CDR1 SGHTA and CDR2 FQGNSA. CDR3 loop: CASSLGAGGGNIQYF. The CDR3 bases are TGTGCCAGCAGCTTAGGCGCGGGGGGCGGAAACATTCAGTACTTC.

V and J are TRBV27 and TRBJ1-1; D unclear. The germline V gene has CDR1 MNHEY and CDR2 SMNVEV (reference sequence). The CDR3 runs to 14 residues. V was pared by 7 bases and J by 4 bases, with 16 bases between. The CDR3 DNA follows: TGTGCCAGCATTTCCTCTGGGTGGAGCACTGAAGCTTTCTTT. As protein: CASISSGWSTEAFF.

The chain is built from TRBV28 and TRBJ2-1; 7 nucleotides agree with TRBD1. The ends lost 5 bases at V and 3 bases at J; junction bases unmatched: 7. Germline V gives CDR1 MDHEN, CDR2 SYDVKM. CDR3 length: 15 amino acids. The CDR3 bases are TGTGCCAGCAGTGGAGGACAGGTCCTCTACAATGAGCAGTTCTTC. Translation gives CASSGGQVLYNEQFF.

This chain links TRBV2 with TRBJ2-5; D is unresolved. The CDR3 spans 11 residues. V dropped 8 bases and J dropped 5 bases, with 9 bases sitting between them. Germline V gene lookup returns CDR1 SNHLY and CDR2 FYNNEI. DNA for the CDR3: TGTGCCAGCTTAGTTGCCGAGACCCAGTACTTC. As protein: CASLVAETQYF.

This chain uses TRBV18 with TRBJ1-6; D perhaps matches TRBD1 (6 bases). The CDR3 has 14 residues. Trimming removed 0 bases from V and 6 bases from J, with 6 bases in between. Germline V lookup: CDR1 KGHSH, CDR2 LQKENI. The CDR3 DNA reads TGTGCCAGCTCACCACCAGGGGGTAATTCACCCCTCCACTTT. Its protein product is CASSPPGGNSPLHF.

In its sample, this clone was seen once. The chain uses TRBV28 and TRBJ2-5, with a weak D call TRBD2 (8 bases). Germline values: CDR1 MDHEN, CDR2 SYDVKM. The CDR3 loop spans 16 amino acids. Between the trimmed V and J ends, which lost 7 bases and 6 bases, there was a span of 24 bases. CDR3 DNA: TGTGCCAGCACCACCCGGGGGGGGGACAGCTCAAAGACCCAGTACTTC. Its translation: CASTTRGGDSSKTQYF. The variable domain in full, completed from reference TRBV28 and TRBJ2-5, reads DVKVTQSSRYLVKRTGEKVFLECVQDMDHENMFWYRQDPGLGLRLIYFSYDVKMKEKGDIPEGYSVSREKKERFSLILESASTNQTSMYLCASTTRGGDSSKTQYFGPGTRLLVL.

This CDR3 reads CASRSGSDTQYF. CDR3 sequence (DNA): TGTGCCAGCAGGTCGGGTTCAGATACGCAGTATTTT. J is TRBJ2-3 and V is TRBV7-3; D call uncertain. V was clipped by 6 bases and J by 4 bases, with 8 bases between them. The CDR3 is 12 residues long. The germline gives CDR1 SGHTA, CDR2 FQGTGA.

The chain carries TRBV5-1 and TRBJ1-6, with D uncertain. V gave up 1 base and J gave up 5 bases, with 7 bases separating them. CDR1 is SGHRS, CDR2 YFSETQ, per germline. This CDR3 has 14 amino acids. The CDR3 DNA follows: TGCGCCAGCAGCTTGACCCCAGATAATTCACCCCTCCACTTT. Its protein product is CASSLTPDNSPLHF.